The 10 T cell receptor beta chains in this list originate from one sample, sequenced in a study of blood T cell repertoires in COVID-19. Produced via immunoSEQ multiplex PCR; TCRdb's table is partial and in-frame only. The sample includes roughly 32,000 clones, about 92% of them seen just once. Material for sequencing was peripheral blood. The receptors originated from a man aged 65-85 years with active or convalescent COVID-19.

The J gene is TRBJ1-5, the V gene TRBV28, with D perhaps TRBD1 (5 bases). The germline CDR1 and CDR2 sequences are MDHEN and SYDVKM. Trimming took off 7 bases at V and 0 bases at J, with 16 bases between the two ends. The CDR3 totals 16 residues. The CDR3 loop reads CASTVGGGDSNQPQHF. CDR3 nucleotide sequence: TGTGCCAGCACAGTGGGGGGGGGAGATAGCAATCAGCCCCAGCATTTT.

The chain uses TRBV6-5 and TRBJ1-5; D not certain. Trimming pared 3 bases from V and 2 bases from J, leaving 8 bases between. CDR1 and CDR2 from the germline V gene are MNHEY and SVGAGI. This CDR3 comprises 14 residues. The CDR3 protein is CASSYRTGNQPQHF. CDR3 bases: TGTGCCAGCAGTTATCGAACGGGCAATCAGCCCCAGCATTTT.

The V call is TRBV14, the J call TRBJ1-1; TRBD1 aligns across 7 bases. CDR3 length: 12 amino acids. CDR1 and CDR2 from the germline V gene are SGHDN and FVKESK. Unmatched junction bases numbered 4, after V lost 4 bases and J lost 8 bases. DNA for the CDR3: TGTGCCAGCAGCCTCGGAGGGGGCGAAGCTTTCTTT. Its translation is CASSLGGGEAFF.

The chain carries TRBV6-1 and TRBJ1-5, with D perhaps TRBD1 (5 bases). The CDR3 is 16 residues long. Germline CDR1 is MNHNS and CDR2 is SASEGT. V was clipped by 2 bases and J by 6 bases, with 17 bases between them. The CDR3 protein is CASSENSAGIGQPQHF. The CDR3 DNA sequence: TGTGCCAGCAGTGAAAATTCCGCAGGGATCGGTCAGCCCCAGCATTTT.

Here the CDR3 DNA reads TGCGCCAGCAGCTGGGACGGACAGGGGACCTACGAGCAGTACTTC. Its protein product is CASSWDGQGTYEQYF. The rearrangement joins TRBV5-1 to TRBJ2-7, with 9 nucleotides matching TRBD1. Looked up from germline, CDR1 is SGHRS and CDR2 is YFSETQ. Unmatched junction bases numbered 6, after V lost 3 bases and J lost 2 bases. The CDR3 extends over 15 amino acids. The whole variable domain, remainder taken from reference TRBV5-1 and TRBJ2-7, is KAGVTQTPRYLIKTRGQQVTLSCSPISGHRSVSWYQQTPGQGLQFLFEYFSETQRNKGNFPGRFSGRQFSNSRSEMNVSTLELGDSALYLCASSWDGQGTYEQYFGPGTRLTVT.

The chain carries TRBV28 and TRBJ2-3; TRBD2 is a possible D gene (5 bases). V was cut by 3 bases and J by 12 bases, with 13 bases left in between. This CDR3 comprises 12 residues. Germline CDR1 and CDR2: MDHEN and SYDVKM. This CDR3 is CASSFGVHGQYF. The CDR3, as DNA: TGTGCCAGCAGTTTCGGGGTCCACGGTCAGTATTTT.

This rearrangement joins TRBV27 to TRBJ2-3, with a weak D call TRBD1 (5 bases). V dropped 6 bases and J dropped 2 bases, with 12 bases sitting between them. The germline V gene encodes CDR1 MNHEY and CDR2 SMNVEV (reference sequence). There are 14 residues in the CDR3. CDR3: CASSWTISTDTQYF. The CDR3 region has the DNA TGTGCCAGCAGCTGGACAATATCCACAGATACGCAGTATTTT.

V gene TRBV5-1 combines with J gene TRBJ2-4, with D possibly TRBD1 on 6 matching bases. This CDR3 is built from 16 residues. The V end was cut by 4 bases, the J end by 0 bases, with 14 bases between. Germline V gene lookup returns CDR1 SGHRS and CDR2 YFSETQ. The CDR3 coding sequence is TGCGCCAGCAGCGAAGACTGGACAGTAGCCAAAAACATTCAGTACTTC. Residues: CASSEDWTVAKNIQYF.

The chain joins TRBV12-3 or TRBV12-4 to TRBJ2-3; no clear D. The CDR3 length is 12 residues. The V end lost 6 bases, the J end lost 6 bases, and 10 bases lay between the germline ends. The CDR3 DNA reads TGTGCCAGCAGCCTCGACGGGGATACGCAGTATTTT. It codes for CASSLDGDTQYF.

The gene calls are TRBV5-4 and TRBJ1-5; 8 positions agree with TRBD1. This CDR3 has 15 amino acids. Germline V gives CDR1 SGHNT, CDR2 YYREEE (reference sequence). V was clipped by 0 bases and J by 5 bases; unmatched bases: 4. CDR3 in amino acids: CASSLGGQADQPQHF. CDR3 nucleotide sequence: TGTGCCAGCAGCTTGGGGGGACAGGCGGATCAGCCCCAGCATTTT.